This is a list of T cell receptor beta chains from one sample in a study of blood T cell repertoires in COVID-19. Sequencing used immunoSEQ multiplex PCR; TCRdb keeps in-frame clones, though not all of them. The table lists around 160,000 clones, approximately 87% of them singletons. Sequencing input: PBMCs or T cells enriched from blood (not recorded which). All receptors come from a woman aged 25 to 39 with acute COVID-19. Each CDR3 is given without its conserved first and last residue.

TRBJ2-1	TRBV18	ASSPVRESEQF
TRBJ2-1	TRBV5-4	ASSPGLGEGNEQF
TRBJ2-2	TRBV12-5	ASGLGTSSTGELF
TRBJ2-2	TRBV6-5	ASSYDSGTGELF
TRBJ2-1	TRBV28	ATGTGGFGEQF
TRBJ1-1	TRBV9	ASSTGTDGTEAF
TRBJ2-7	TRBV5-3	AVQGQESSYEQY
TRBJ1-4	TRBV7-2	ASSLGIDRGYEKLF
TRBJ2-6	TRBV7-6	ASSLWSGYGAANVLT
TRBJ2-7	TRBV4-2	ASSQVASYEQY
TRBJ1-2	TRBV30	ACRSYGYT
TRBJ2-2	TRBV18	ASSTTQTGGSGTGELF
TRBJ2-7	TRBV21-1	ASSKFEGGSNGGSYEQY
TRBJ2-1	TRBV9	ASSVAIGGNNEQF
TRBJ2-3	TRBV5-4	ASSLVASGRGDTQY
TRBJ2-3	TRBV3-1/TRBV3-2	ASSYSSGTQY
TRBJ1-1	TRBV7-2	ASTRDRGSTEAF
TRBJ2-7	TRBV27	ASSLDGDLYEQY
TRBJ2-1	TRBV5-4	ASSLGRTWHEQF
TRBJ2-7	TRBV11-1	ASSASRLQGQY